Listed here is a single TCR beta chain. The entry originates in a study of blood T cell repertoires in COVID-19. Study at large: From T cells, B-cell-depleted T cells, or PBMCs came the material, which was cDNA or gDNA.

All enrollees were roughly 18 to 100 years old and from fewer than 30 US areas. Clinical history reported by participants formed the basis on which cohorts were assigned. Methods used by the authors: Amplification with reference gene primers provided the estimates of nucleated cell counts. The data were produced by immunoSEQ multiplex PCR, yet TCRdb's version contains in-frame clones alone and is incomplete. The DNA was the basis for D and trimming; V, J and clone size are from that table. The sample includes about 160,000 clones, about 80% seen only once; the top ten take more than 3%. Trimming took 7 bases from V and 8 from J; bases not matched to a gene: 8. The CDR3 length is 13 residues.

This chain uses TRBV12-3 or TRBV12-4 with TRBJ2-1; TRBD1 matches at 7 bases. Sequenced input: PBMCs or T cells enriched from blood (not recorded which). The TCR was taken from a woman aged 60-70 years who had recovered from COVID-19. CDR3 nucleotides: TGTGCCAGCACCAAGACAGGGTTGGATGAGCAGTTCTTC. Protein sequence: CASTKTGLDEQFF.